The entry below gives a single TCR beta chain sequence along with its context. Combining a sample-barcoded 5' primer with a J-beta primer mix, a second PCR ran for roughly 7 to 12 cycles. TCRdb recomputed calls from the 5' RACE reads with MiXCR, one row per CDR3 protein. The repertoire holds over 700,000 distinct CDR3 sequences, with around 25% as singletons. The source of the sample is a study of blood T cells in healthy people across ages. CDR3 length: 16 amino acids. The germline gives CDR1 DFQATT, CDR2 SNEGSKA (reference sequence). Trimming pared 2 bases from V and 8 bases from J, leaving 24 bases between. The data were also submitted as part of a second study, on T cells of mothers and their children.

The sample was blood. This receptor was obtained from a boy aged 5 to 17 in good health. The V call is TRBV20-1, the J call TRBJ2-5; D may be TRBD1 (6 bases). The CDR3 loop reads CSARPDLTGPLFTQYF. The CDR3 DNA follows: TGCAGTGCTAGACCGGACTTGACAGGCCCACTTTTTACCCAGTACTTC.